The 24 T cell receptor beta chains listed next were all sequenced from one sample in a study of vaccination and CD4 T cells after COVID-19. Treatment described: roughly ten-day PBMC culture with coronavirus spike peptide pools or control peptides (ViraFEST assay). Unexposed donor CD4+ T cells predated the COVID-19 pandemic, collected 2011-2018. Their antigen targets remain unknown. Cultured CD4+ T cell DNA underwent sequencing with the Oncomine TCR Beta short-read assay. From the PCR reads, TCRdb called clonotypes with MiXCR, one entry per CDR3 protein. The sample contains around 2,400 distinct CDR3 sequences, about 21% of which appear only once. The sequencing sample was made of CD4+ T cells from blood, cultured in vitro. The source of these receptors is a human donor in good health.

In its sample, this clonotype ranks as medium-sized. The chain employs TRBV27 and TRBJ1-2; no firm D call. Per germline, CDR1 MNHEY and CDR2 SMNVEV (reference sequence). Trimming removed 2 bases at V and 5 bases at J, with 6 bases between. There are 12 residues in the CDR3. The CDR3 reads CASSLEEYGYTF. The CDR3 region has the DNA TGTGCCAGCAGTTTAGAAGAATATGGCTACACCTTC.

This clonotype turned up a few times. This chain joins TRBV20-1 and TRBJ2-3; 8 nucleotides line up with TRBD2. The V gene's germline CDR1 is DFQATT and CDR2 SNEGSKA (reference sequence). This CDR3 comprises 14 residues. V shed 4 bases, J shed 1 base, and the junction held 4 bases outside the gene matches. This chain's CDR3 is CSAILRGGTDTQYF. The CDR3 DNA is TGCAGTGCTATTTTGCGGGGGGGCACAGATACGCAGTATTTT.

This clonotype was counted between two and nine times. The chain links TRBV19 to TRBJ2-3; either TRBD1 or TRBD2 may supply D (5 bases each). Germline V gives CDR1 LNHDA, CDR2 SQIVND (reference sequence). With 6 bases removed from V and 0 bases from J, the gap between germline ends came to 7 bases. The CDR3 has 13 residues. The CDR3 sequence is CASRRDSTDTQYF. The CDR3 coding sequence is TGTGCCAGTAGACGGGACAGCACAGATACGCAGTATTTT.

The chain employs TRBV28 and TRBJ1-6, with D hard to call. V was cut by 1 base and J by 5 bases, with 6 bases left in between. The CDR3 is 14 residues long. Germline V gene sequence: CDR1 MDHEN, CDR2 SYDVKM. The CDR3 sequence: CASSLFRNNSPLHF. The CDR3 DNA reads TGTGCCAGCAGTTTATTCAGAAATAATTCACCCCTCCACTTT.

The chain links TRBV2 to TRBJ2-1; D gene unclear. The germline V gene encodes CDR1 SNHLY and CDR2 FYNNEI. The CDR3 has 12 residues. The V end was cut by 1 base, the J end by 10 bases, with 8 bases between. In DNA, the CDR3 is TGTGCCAGCAGTGAAGAAGGGATAGAGCAGTTCTTC. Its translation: CASSEEGIEQFF.

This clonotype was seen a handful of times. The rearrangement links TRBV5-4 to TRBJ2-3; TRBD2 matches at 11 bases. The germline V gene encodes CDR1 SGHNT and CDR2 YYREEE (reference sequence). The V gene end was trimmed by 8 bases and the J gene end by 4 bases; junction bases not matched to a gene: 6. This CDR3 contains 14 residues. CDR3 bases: TGTGCCAGTTTCACTAGCGGGGGCGCAGATACGCAGTATTTT. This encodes CASFTSGGADTQYF.

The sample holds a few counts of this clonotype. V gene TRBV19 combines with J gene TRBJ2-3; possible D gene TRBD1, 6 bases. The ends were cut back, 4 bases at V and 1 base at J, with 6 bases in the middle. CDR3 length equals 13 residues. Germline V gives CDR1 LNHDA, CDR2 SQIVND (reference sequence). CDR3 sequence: CASSRTGTDTQYF. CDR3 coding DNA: TGTGCCAGTAGTAGGACAGGCACAGATACGCAGTATTTT.

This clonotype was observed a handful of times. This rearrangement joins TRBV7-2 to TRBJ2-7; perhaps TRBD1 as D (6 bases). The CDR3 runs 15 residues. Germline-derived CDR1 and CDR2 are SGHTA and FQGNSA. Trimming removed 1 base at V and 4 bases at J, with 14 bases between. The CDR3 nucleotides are TGTGCCAGCAGCTTAGTACCAGGGGCGGAGTACGAGCAGTACTTC. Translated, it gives CASSLVPGAEYEQYF.

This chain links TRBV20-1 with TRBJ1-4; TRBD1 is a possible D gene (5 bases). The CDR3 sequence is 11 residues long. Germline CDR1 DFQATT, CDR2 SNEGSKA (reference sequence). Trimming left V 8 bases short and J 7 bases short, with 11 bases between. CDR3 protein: CSTREVEKLFF. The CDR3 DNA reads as TGCAGTACCAGGGAGGTTGAAAAACTGTTTTTT.

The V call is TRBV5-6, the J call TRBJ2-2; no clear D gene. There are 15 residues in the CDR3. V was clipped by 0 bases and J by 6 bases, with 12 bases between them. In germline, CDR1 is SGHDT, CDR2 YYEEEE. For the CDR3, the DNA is TGTGCCAGCAGCTTGGAAGGGTTATGGCCCGGGGAGCTGTTTTTT. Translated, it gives CASSLEGLWPGELFF.

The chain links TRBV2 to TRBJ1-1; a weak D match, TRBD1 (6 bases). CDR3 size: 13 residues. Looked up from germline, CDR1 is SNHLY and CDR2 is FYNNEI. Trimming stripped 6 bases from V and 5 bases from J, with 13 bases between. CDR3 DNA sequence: TGTGCCAGCAGGGGGGACACATCAACTGAAGCTTTCTTT. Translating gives CASRGDTSTEAFF.

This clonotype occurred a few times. The CDR3 loop reads CASSPPRGRTEAFF. In DNA, the CDR3 is TGTGCCAGCTCACCACCGAGGGGGCGCACTGAAGCTTTCTTT. This sequence joins TRBV18 and TRBJ1-1; the match to TRBD1 covers 7 bases. This CDR3 contains 14 residues. J was trimmed by 4 bases and V by 0 bases; bases with no gene match: 2. The germline V gene encodes CDR1 KGHSH and CDR2 LQKENI.

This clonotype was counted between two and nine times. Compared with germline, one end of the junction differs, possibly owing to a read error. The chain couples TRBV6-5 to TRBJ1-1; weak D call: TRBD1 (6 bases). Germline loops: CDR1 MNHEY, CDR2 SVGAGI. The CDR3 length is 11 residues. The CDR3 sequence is CASSYEGGESF. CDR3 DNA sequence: TGTGCCAGCAGTTACGAAGGGGGGGAGAGTTTT.

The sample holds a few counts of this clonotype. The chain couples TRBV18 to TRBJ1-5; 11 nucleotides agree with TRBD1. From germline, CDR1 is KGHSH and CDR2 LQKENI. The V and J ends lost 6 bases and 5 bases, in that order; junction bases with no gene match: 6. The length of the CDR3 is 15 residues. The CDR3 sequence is CASSTGTGGHQPQHF. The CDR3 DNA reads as TGTGCCAGCTCCACCGGGACAGGGGGGCATCAGCCCCAGCATTTT.

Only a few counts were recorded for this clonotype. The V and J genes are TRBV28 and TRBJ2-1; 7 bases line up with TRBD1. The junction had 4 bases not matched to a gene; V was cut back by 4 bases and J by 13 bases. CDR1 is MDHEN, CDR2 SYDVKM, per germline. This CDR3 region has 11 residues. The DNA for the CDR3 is TGTGCCAGCAGTTACAGGGGTTTACAGTTCTTC. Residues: CASSYRGLQFF. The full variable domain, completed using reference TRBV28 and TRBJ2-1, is DVKVTQSSRYLVKRTGEKVFLECVQDMDHENMFWYRQDPGLGLRLIYFSYDVKMKEKGDIPEGYSVSREKKERFSLILESASTNQTSMYLCASSYRGLQFFGPGTRLTVL.

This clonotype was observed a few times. CDR3 residues: CASSLALGGEKAFF. CDR3 coding DNA: TGTGCCAGCAGCTTAGCGCTCGGCGGAGAAAAAGCTTTCTTT. This sequence joins TRBV7-9 and TRBJ1-1; the D is unclear. Germline assignment: CDR1 SEHNR and CDR2 FQNEAQ (reference sequence). The V and J ends lost 0 bases and 9 bases respectively, with 14 bases between them. CDR3 length: 14 residues.

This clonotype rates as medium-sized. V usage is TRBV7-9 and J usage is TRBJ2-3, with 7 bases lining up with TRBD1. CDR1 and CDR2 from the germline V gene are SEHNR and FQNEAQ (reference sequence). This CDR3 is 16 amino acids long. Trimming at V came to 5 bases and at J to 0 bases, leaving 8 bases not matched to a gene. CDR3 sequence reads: CASSATWTGSTDTQYF. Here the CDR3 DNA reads TGTGCCAGCAGCGCGACCTGGACAGGCAGCACAGATACGCAGTATTTT.

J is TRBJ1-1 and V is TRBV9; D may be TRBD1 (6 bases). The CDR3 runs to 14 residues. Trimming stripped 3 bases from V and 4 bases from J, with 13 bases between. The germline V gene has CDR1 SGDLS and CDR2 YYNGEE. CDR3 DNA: TGTGCCAGCAGCGCCTTGACAGGCCCCACTGAAGCTTTCTTT. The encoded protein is CASSALTGPTEAFF.

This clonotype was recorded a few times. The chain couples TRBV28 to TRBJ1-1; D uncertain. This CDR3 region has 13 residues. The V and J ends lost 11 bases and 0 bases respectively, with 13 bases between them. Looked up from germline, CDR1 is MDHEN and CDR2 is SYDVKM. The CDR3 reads CAAIRQLNTEAFF. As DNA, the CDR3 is TGTGCCGCCATCAGGCAGCTGAACACTGAAGCTTTCTTT. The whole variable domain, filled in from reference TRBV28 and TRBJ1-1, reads DVKVTQSSRYLVKRTGEKVFLECVQDMDHENMFWYRQDPGLGLRLIYFSYDVKMKEKGDIPEGYSVSREKKERFSLILESASTNQTSMYLCAAIRQLNTEAFFGQGTRLTVV.

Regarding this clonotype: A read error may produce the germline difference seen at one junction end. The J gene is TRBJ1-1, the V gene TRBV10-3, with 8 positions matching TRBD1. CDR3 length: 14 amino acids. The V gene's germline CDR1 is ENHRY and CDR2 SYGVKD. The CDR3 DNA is TGTGCCATCAGTGGTTGGACAGGGAACGCTGAAGCTTTCTTT. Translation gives CAISGWTGNAEAFF.

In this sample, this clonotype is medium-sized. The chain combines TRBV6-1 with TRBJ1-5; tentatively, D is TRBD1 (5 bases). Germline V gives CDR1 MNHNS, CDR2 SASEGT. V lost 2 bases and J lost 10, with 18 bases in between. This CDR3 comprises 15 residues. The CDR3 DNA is TGTGCCAGCAGTGAATTATCGCGGGGGTTTCAACCCCAGCATTTT. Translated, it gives CASSELSRGFQPQHF.

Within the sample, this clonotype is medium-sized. The CDR3 bases are TGTGCCAGCAGCTTAGCGGGGGGGACCGCGAACACCGGGGAGCTGTTTTTT. Translation gives CASSLAGGTANTGELFF. The chain joins TRBV7-6 to TRBJ2-2; the match to TRBD2 covers 7 bases. The V gene end was trimmed by 0 bases and the J gene end by 0 bases; junction bases not matched to a gene: 4. This CDR3 contains 17 residues. In germline, CDR1 is SGHVS, CDR2 FNYEAQ.

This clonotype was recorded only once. Here the CDR3 reads CASSLVAGVAGELFF. The CDR3 nucleotides read TGTGCCAGCAGCTTAGTCGCGGGAGTTGCCGGGGAGCTGTTTTTT. V is TRBV11-2 and J is TRBJ2-2, with TRBD2 matching over 7 bases. Per the germline V gene, CDR1 is SGHAT and CDR2 is FQNNGV. The junction had 5 bases not matched to a gene; V was cut back by 1 base and J by 6 bases. The CDR3 spans 15 residues.

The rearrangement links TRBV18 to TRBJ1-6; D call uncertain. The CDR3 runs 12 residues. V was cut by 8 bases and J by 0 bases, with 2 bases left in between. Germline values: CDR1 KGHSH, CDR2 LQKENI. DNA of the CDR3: TGTGCCAGCCGCTCCTATAATTCACCCCTCCACTTT. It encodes CASRSYNSPLHF. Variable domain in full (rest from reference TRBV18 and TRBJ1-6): NAGVMQNPRHLVRRRGQEARLRCSPMKGHSHVYWYRQLPEEGLKFMVYLQKENIIDESGMPKERFSAEFPKEGPSILRIQQVVRGDSAAYFCASRSYNSPLHFGNGTRLTVT.